This T cell receptor (beta chain) was found in a study of T cell responses to AZD1222 COVID-19 vaccine (dated by TCRdb to 2020 to 2022). With respect to the entire study: A total of roughly 240 trial participants underwent TCR sequencing, of whom 200 to 220 received two doses of AZD1222 and some 26 received two doses of the MenACWY control vaccine. Trial participants were enrolled into age subgroups of 18-55, 56-69 and 70-plus years, which contained about 150, 28 and 57 TCR-sequenced participants, respectively.

The time point label of this sample denotes: baseline before first vaccination. Sample treatment or condition, as interpreted from the label and publication: meningococcal conjugate vaccine given as trial control. Vaccinee samples were obtained from the UK trials COV001 and COV002, which included a single-blind randomized controlled phase 2/3 trial of AZD1222 (ChAdOx1 nCoV-19) in healthy adults. For TCRbeta chain sequencing, PBMC samples were collected from trial participants at day 0 and at day 28 after the second dose. With regard to this clone: It lacks a known antigen. Per-base quality was not reported, and no clone a single base away is much larger than it.

There are 13 amino acids in the CDR3, from cysteine to phenylalanine inclusive. The CDR3 DNA has 39 bases and is translated from base 1. Unmatched junction bases come to 6, with V trimmed by 6 bases and J by 4 bases. The CDR3 regions of human TCRbeta chains were subjected to immunosequencing. The authors' pipeline ran thus. Repertoire TCRs were matched against a reference library of SARS-CoV-2-specific TCRs generated with the MIRA antigen-specificity platform. Breadth meant the fraction of unique TCRs that were SARS-CoV-2-associated, whereas depth meant the fraction of total T cells that were SARS-CoV-2-associated. Using the MIRA data, each spike-specific TCR was mapped to the spike region that the TCR reacts to and placed in a CD4 or CD8 class. Log10-transformed breadth and depth values were compared by one-way ANOVA with Sidak's multiple comparisons tests. This immuneACCESS table, as held by TCRdb, lists in-frame sequences with V and J called but not all clones. Of the missing ones, under half trace to an unresolved V gene in checked studies; the others have no known cause. V, J and clone size derive from that table, while D and trimming were established from the DNA sequence. This sample comprises 65,000 to 95,000 clones, about 91% of them detected only once. The top ten constitute under 7.5% of the sample.

Broad study findings and their caveats: The vaccine-associated CD4 TCRs covered the entire spike protein, and the dominant responses fell in regions 160-218 and 743-854. Because no day 14 peak-response samples were available, the repertoires could be characterized only after the peak T cell response. After two AZD1222 doses, spike-specific TCR breadth and depth were significantly higher than at day 0 and than in MenACWY recipients. The 56-69-year group was small, and its depth increase did not reach significance, likely because of low power. Most participants were white British and females outnumbered males, and the authors suggested that clonal diversity may have been underestimated. Epitopes outside the regions mutated in the B.1.351 and B.1.1.7 variants were reportedly recognized by nearly half of the unique spike-specific TCRs. Conclusions about previously exposed vaccinees were limited because only six or seven AZD1222 recipients were SARS-CoV-2 seropositive at baseline.

The TCR comes from an adult in good health. The starting material was peripheral blood, obtained on day 0 of MenACWY control vaccination. Recombination connected TRBV12-3 or TRBV12-4 to TRBJ2-7, and 7 bases in between align with TRBD1. The CDR3 reads CASRLGGQYEQYF. The DNA reads as follows: TGTGCCAGCAGACTAGGGGGACAGTACGAGCAGTACTTC.